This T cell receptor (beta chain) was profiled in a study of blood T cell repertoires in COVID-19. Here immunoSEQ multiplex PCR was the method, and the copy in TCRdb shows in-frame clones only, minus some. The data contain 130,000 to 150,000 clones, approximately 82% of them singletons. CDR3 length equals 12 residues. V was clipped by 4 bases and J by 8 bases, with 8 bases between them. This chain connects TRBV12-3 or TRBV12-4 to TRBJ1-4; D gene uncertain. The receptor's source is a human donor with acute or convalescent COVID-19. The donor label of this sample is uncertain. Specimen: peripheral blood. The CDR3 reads CASSSPGEKLFF. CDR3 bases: TGTGCCAGCAGTTCGCCGGGGGAAAAACTGTTTTTT.